The sequence of this TCR beta chain was determined in a study of cytomegalovirus exposure and HLA in healthy donors. Whole-study findings and limits: TCR beta sequences reportedly predicted most subjects' HLA-A and HLA-B alleles accurately.

Trimming at V came to 2 bases and at J to 1 base, leaving 0 bases not matched to a gene. Germline V gene lookup returns CDR1 MNHEY and CDR2 SVGAGI. CDR3 length: 14 residues. The donors gave bone marrow, and they were healthy. This PCR relied on a set of 60 Vbeta primers and 13 Jbeta primers. The assay was immunoSEQ multiplex PCR, and TCRdb's table has in-frame clones only and misses some. The repertoire holds 210,000 or so clones, almost 80% seen once, with 1.5% to 2% in the top ten. There are a few counts of this clone. Antigen unknown. The TCR sequence derives from a young man in good health and CMV-seronegative. What was sequenced was PBMCs. This chain connects TRBV6-5 to TRBJ1-1, with 8 positions matching TRBD1. CDR3: CASSYDRGNTEAFF. The DNA of the CDR3 is TGTGCCAGCAGTTACGACAGGGGGAACACTGAAGCTTTCTTT.